This entry lists 8 T cell receptor beta chains sequenced from one sample in a study of beta chain features in type 1 diabetes. Isolated RNA was reverse transcribed in full, so expressed TCRB transcripts were sequenced. Sequenced by immunoSEQ multiplex PCR; TCRdb stores in-frame clones only, minus some. The sample gives about 410,000 clones, roughly 14% of which show up once; roughly 0.035% is in the top ten. The sequencing input was naive CD4+ T cells from blood. The receptors were gathered from a man aged 30-40 years in good health.

The chain joins TRBV14 to TRBJ2-5; 7 positions agree with TRBD2. This CDR3 spans 15 amino acids. Germline lookup yields CDR1 SGHDN and CDR2 FVKESK. The junction had 7 bases not matched to a gene; V was cut back by 0 bases and J by 6 bases. The CDR3 spells CASSQEWGGTKTQYF. Here the CDR3 DNA reads TGTGCCAGCAGCCAAGAATGGGGAGGGACGAAGACCCAGTACTTC.

The gene calls are TRBV6-5 and TRBJ2-1, with TRBD2 identical over 8 bases. The CDR3 is 13 residues long. V was pared by 0 bases and J by 15 bases, with 7 bases of the junction left unmatched. CDR1 and CDR2 from the germline V gene are MNHEY and SVGAGI. In DNA, the CDR3 is TGTGCCAGCAGTTACTCGACCGCTAGCGGGCGGTTCTTC. Its protein product is CASSYSTASGRFF.

J is TRBJ2-7 and V is TRBV27; 7 nucleotides agree with TRBD2. This CDR3 region has 15 residues. CDR1 MNHEY and CDR2 SMNVEV come from the germline V gene (reference sequence). With V trimmed by 7 bases and J by 6 bases, 15 bases remained unmatched. The CDR3 coding sequence is TGTGCCAGCAAGGCCGGTGTCACTTTAGCGGGCGAGCAGTACGTC. It yields the protein CASKAGVTLAGEQYV.

Turning to this clone: This may be a read error: a much more frequent sequence differs by one nucleotide. This rearrangement joins TRBV6-1 to TRBJ2-7; no clear D gene. The germline V and J ends were trimmed by 2 bases and 4 bases, with 3 bases remaining between them. From germline, CDR1 is MNHNS and CDR2 SASEGT. The CDR3 consists of 11 residues. Here the CDR3 DNA reads TGTGCCAGCAGTGAACGTTACGAGCAGTACTTC. Amino acid sequence: CASSERYEQYF.

This clone showed up just a few times. The chain joins TRBV30 to TRBJ2-3, with 7 nucleotides matching TRBD2. V lost 8 bases to trimming and J lost 0 bases; unmatched junction nucleotides: 14. There are 16 residues in the CDR3. The germline gives CDR1 GTSNPN, CDR2 SVGIG (reference sequence). The DNA for the CDR3 is TGTGCCCTATCTTCGGGAGGCCCCCGTAGCACAGATACGCAGTATTTT. Amino acids: CALSSGGPRSTDTQYF.

The chain combines TRBV4-3 with TRBJ2-1; D is uncertain. CDR3 size: 14 residues. Trimming stripped 0 bases from V and 9 bases from J, with 12 bases between. CDR1 is LGHNA, CDR2 YSLEER, per germline. The CDR3 loop reads CASSQEASFSEQFF. The CDR3 DNA reads as TGCGCCAGCAGCCAAGAGGCTAGTTTTAGTGAGCAGTTCTTC.

The chain couples TRBV11-2 to TRBJ2-2; tentative D call: TRBD2 (6 bases). The germline gives CDR1 SGHAT, CDR2 FQNNGV. The CDR3 is 14 amino acids. The V end was cut by 3 bases, the J end by 7 bases, with 12 bases between. CDR3 region: CASSFPGDSGELFF. The DNA of the CDR3 is TGTGCCAGCAGCTTCCCGGGGGATAGCGGGGAGCTGTTTTTT.

As regards this clone: Other DNA sequences in this sample translate to the same CDR3. This chain links TRBV18 with TRBJ2-7; D remains unclear. CDR1 KGHSH and CDR2 LQKENI come from the germline V gene. The V end was cut by 3 bases, the J end by 4 bases, with 10 bases between. CDR3 length equals 13 residues. The CDR3: CASSPAGGYEQYV. The DNA of the CDR3 is TGTGCCAGCTCACCCGCCGGCGGTTACGAGCAGTACGTC.